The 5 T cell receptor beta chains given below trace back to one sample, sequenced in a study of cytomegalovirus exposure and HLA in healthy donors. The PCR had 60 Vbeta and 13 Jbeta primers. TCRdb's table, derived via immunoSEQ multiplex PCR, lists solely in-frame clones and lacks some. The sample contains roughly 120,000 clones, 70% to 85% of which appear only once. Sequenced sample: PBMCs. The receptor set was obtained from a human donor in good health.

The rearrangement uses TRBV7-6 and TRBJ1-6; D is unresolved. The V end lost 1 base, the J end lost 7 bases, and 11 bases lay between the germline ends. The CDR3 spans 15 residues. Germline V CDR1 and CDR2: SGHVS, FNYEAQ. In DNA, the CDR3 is TGTGCCAGCAGCTTAGTCGCAGGACTCAATTCACCCCTCCACTTT. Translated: CASSLVAGLNSPLHF.

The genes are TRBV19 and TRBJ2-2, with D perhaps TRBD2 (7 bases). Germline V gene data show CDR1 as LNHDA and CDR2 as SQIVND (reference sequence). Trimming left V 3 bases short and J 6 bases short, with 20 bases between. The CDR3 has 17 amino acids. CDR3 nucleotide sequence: TGTGCCAGTAGTATCCCCCGCGGGGGCTCGGGGTCCGGGGAGCTGTTTTTT. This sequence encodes CASSIPRGGSGSGELFF. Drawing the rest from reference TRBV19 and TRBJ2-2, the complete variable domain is DGGITQSPKYLFRKEGQNVTLSCEQNLNHDAMYWYRQDPGQGLRLIYYSQIVNDFQKGDIAEGYSVSREKKESFPLTVTSAQKNPTAFYLCASSIPRGGSGSGELFFGEGSRLTVL.

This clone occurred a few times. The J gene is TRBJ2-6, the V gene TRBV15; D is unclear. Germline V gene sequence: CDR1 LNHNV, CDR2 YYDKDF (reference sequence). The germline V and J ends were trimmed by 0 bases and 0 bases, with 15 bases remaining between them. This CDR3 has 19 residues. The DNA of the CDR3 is TGTGCCACCAGCAGAGATTATAGCCAGTCCCTCTCTGGGGCCAACGTCCTGACTTTC. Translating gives CATSRDYSQSLSGANVLTF.

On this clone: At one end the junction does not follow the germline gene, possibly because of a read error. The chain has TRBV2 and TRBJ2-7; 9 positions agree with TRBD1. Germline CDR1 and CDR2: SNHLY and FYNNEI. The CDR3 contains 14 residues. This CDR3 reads CAGRVTGGGNEQYF. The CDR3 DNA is TGTGCCGGCAGGGTAACAGGGGGCGGGAACGAGCAGTACTTC. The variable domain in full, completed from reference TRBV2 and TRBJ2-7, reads EPEVTQTPSHQVTQMGQEVILRCVPISNHLYFYWYRQILGQKVEFLVSFYNNEISEKSEIFDDQFSVERPDGSNFTLKIRSTKLEDSAMYFCAGRVTGGGNEQYFGPGTRLTVT.

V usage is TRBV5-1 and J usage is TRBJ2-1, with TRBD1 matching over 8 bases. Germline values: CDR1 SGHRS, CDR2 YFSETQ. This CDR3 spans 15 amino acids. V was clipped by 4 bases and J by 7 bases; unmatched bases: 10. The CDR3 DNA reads TGCGCCAGCAGCGCGACACAGGGGGGAAAAAATGAGCAGTTCTTC. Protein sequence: CASSATQGGKNEQFF.